Listed below are T cell receptor beta chains from one sample, sequenced in a study of blood T cell repertoires in COVID-19. The table came from immunoSEQ multiplex PCR; TCRdb's copy has only in-frame clones and leaves some out. The table records fewer than 150,000 clones, about 81% of them present only once. Material for sequencing was peripheral blood. The source is a woman of 80 years or more with acute or convalescent COVID-19. Each CDR3 is given without its conserved first and last residue. Clone size is not always given. Where it is, it says once, few, many or a class for expanded clones.

abundance: .
v_gene: TRBV6-5
CDR3aa: ASSLRDRYSPLH

abundance: few
v_gene: TRBV7-2
CDR3aa: ASSLIAGVYEQY

abundance: .
v_gene: TRBV19
CDR3aa: ASSIRDMTYGYT

abundance: .
v_gene: TRBV19
CDR3aa: ASSRGVPSTDTQY

abundance: .
v_gene: TRBV18
CDR3aa: ASSPARGSNQPQH

abundance: few
v_gene: TRBV7-9
CDR3aa: ASSPHPRTSGIYNEQF

abundance: .
v_gene: TRBV27
CDR3aa: ASSDRAAGTEAF

abundance: .
v_gene: TRBV5-4
CDR3aa: ASSPGQGASPF

abundance: .
v_gene: TRBV10-2
CDR3aa: ASIKGYGDQVGQY

abundance: .
v_gene: TRBV3-1/TRBV3-2
CDR3aa: ASSQWGNTQY

abundance: .
v_gene: TRBV29-1
CDR3aa: SGTLRGTQETQY

abundance: few
v_gene: TRBV9
CDR3aa: ASSVGLGRENTEAF

abundance: .
v_gene: TRBV4-2
CDR3aa: ASSQDISTGGRYEQY

abundance: .
v_gene: TRBV18
CDR3aa: ASSPRVLAGGPLSRNEQF

abundance: .
v_gene: TRBV7-2
CDR3aa: ASSLMRHNQPQH

abundance: .
v_gene: TRBV19
CDR3aa: ASNPHVAGGFYNEQF

abundance: .
v_gene: TRBV7-3
CDR3aa: ASSSSSYNEQF

abundance: .
v_gene: TRBV28
CDR3aa: ASSLPLISILGAGGLGTNEKLF

abundance: few
v_gene: TRBV12-3/TRBV12-4
CDR3aa: ASSRPGAETQY

abundance: .
v_gene: TRBV7-6
CDR3aa: AGAQLAGADTQY

abundance: few
v_gene: TRBV10-1
CDR3aa: ASSEGGVGGYT

abundance: .
v_gene: TRBV5-4
CDR3aa: ASSLEQGALDGYT

abundance: once
v_gene: TRBV7-9
CDR3aa: ASSLLAGEQF

abundance: once
v_gene: TRBV28
CDR3aa: ASTLGSGLGGYT

abundance: .
v_gene: TRBV5-6
CDR3aa: ASSHDRGQVSTEAF

abundance: .
v_gene: TRBV11-2
CDR3aa: ASSLGALERYQETQY

abundance: .
v_gene: TRBV19
CDR3aa: ASSDGSYYGYT

abundance: .
v_gene: TRBV15
CDR3aa: ATSRGGTSGFVTQY

abundance: .
v_gene: TRBV7-9
CDR3aa: ASSLYSEAF

abundance: .
v_gene: TRBV24-1
CDR3aa: ATSDAVRGRYEQF

abundance: .
v_gene: TRBV7-3
CDR3aa: ASSPKNTGELF

abundance: .
v_gene: TRBV18
CDR3aa: ASSVQDTGELF

abundance: .
v_gene: TRBV27
CDR3aa: ASILRWDRTMNTEAF

abundance: .
v_gene: TRBV27
CDR3aa: ASSLLATDTQY

abundance: .
v_gene: TRBV24-1
CDR3aa: ATSDPGQGAGELF

abundance: .
v_gene: TRBV5-1
CDR3aa: ASSLAPGLSYGYT

abundance: .
v_gene: TRBV30
CDR3aa: ACTQGIITDTQY

abundance: .
v_gene: TRBV7-3
CDR3aa: ASSSRLAGAAGELF

abundance: .
v_gene: TRBV10-1
CDR3aa: ASSKNRNTGELF

abundance: .
v_gene: TRBV7-9
CDR3aa: ASSLFDRFSTDTQY

abundance: .
v_gene: TRBV27
CDR3aa: ASSSCSFQGCYEQY

abundance: .
v_gene: TRBV12-5
CDR3aa: ASGLTGVLGYT

abundance: .
v_gene: TRBV6-5
CDR3aa: ASKGLLRSPLH

abundance: .
v_gene: TRBV3-1/TRBV3-2
CDR3aa: ASSPGGVKAF

abundance: .
v_gene: TRBV27
CDR3aa: ASSLFFAGGLETQY

abundance: .
v_gene: TRBV3-1/TRBV3-2
CDR3aa: ASRSTGDTEAF

abundance: .
v_gene: TRBV19
CDR3aa: ASSRQGNTEAF

abundance: .
v_gene: TRBV4-1
CDR3aa: ASSQLGGRAYNEQF

abundance: .
v_gene: TRBV3-1/TRBV3-2
CDR3aa: ASSQALTEQF

abundance: .
v_gene: TRBV29-1
CDR3aa: SVQRAGGKWEQY